The clone carrying this TCR beta chain turned up a few times. Germline V gives CDR1 KGHSH, CDR2 LQKENI. V was pared by 6 bases and J by 2 bases, with 14 bases between. The CDR3 is 14 amino acids. This specimen belongs to a study of CD8 T cells in Susac syndrome. cDNA came from approximately 0.5 to 1 ug RNA primed by random hexamers. TCRdb independently ran MiXCR on the immunoSEQ multiplex PCR reads; one entry per CDR3 protein. The table records 110,000 to 150,000 distinct CDR3 sequences, almost 96% of them present only once. This TCR was recovered from a human donor with Susac syndrome. The chain combines TRBV18 with TRBJ2-7, with D maybe TRBD2 (6 bases). The sequencing input was CD4+ T cells from PBMCs. The CDR3 nucleotides are TGTGCCAGCTCCCCAGGAGGGTCAACCTACGAGCAGTACTTC. Its translation is CASSPGGSTYEQYF. Using reference TRBV18 and TRBJ2-7 for the parts outside the CDR3, the full variable domain is NAGVMQNPRHLVRRRGQEARLRCSPMKGHSHVYWYRQLPEEGLKFMVYLQKENIIDESGMPKERFSAEFPKEGPSILRIQQVVRGDSAAYFCASSPGGSTYEQYFGPGTRLTVT.